The text below deals with one T cell receptor beta chain. Its cognate antigen is unknown. The primer mix had 60 Vbeta and 13 Jbeta primers. Assay: immunoSEQ multiplex PCR; the TCRdb copy retains only in-frame clones and omits some. The sample includes some 120,000 clones, 73% seen only once; the top ten take roughly 0.82%. Germline V CDR1 and CDR2: SGHAT, FQNNGV. CDR3 size: 16 residues. Trimming removed 1 base at V and 1 base at J, with 11 bases between. The data stem from a study of cytomegalovirus exposure and HLA in healthy donors. General study results and limits: For presence/absence analyses, sequencing depth was assumed to be roughly uniform across donors.

This rearrangement joins TRBV11-2 to TRBJ2-1, with D possibly being TRBD2 (6 bases). The clonotype originates from a woman in her 30s in good health and CMV-seronegative. Sequencing input: PBMCs. The CDR3 reads CASSLVSGPSYNEQFF. In nucleotides, the CDR3 is TGTGCCAGCAGCTTAGTTAGCGGCCCTTCCTACAATGAGCAGTTCTTC.